What follows is one T cell receptor beta chain and its context. V was clipped by 3 bases and J by 8 bases; unmatched bases: 5. Germline V gene sequence: CDR1 MNHNS, CDR2 SASEGT. This CDR3 comprises 14 residues. TCRdb itself ran the RACE reads through MiXCR, one entry per CDR3 protein. The profile shows some 43,000 distinct CDR3 sequences, 4% of them singletons. This entry comes from a study of human T cells and chemical hapten exposure. Across the whole study: Patients, predominantly female, presented with alopecia areata, totalis or universalis.

Time point denoted: patch test 1, 2 weeks after DPC sensitization. Documented treatment: therapeutic diphenylcyclopropenone sensitization with weekly scalp DPC. Extraction yielded total RNA from whole blood (unfractionated). The sequence was collected from a man in his forties or fifties with alopecia areata. Some clones in this sample may be carry-over from other donors' samples. The specimen was whole blood, collected in connection with sensitization to the hapten diphenylcyclopropenone (DPC). The chain is built from TRBV6-1 and TRBJ2-1; the match to TRBD2 covers 9 bases. Written as DNA, the CDR3 is TGTGCCAGCAGTGAGGGACTAGCATCCGATGAGCAGTTCTTC. Amino acids: CASSEGLASDEQFF.